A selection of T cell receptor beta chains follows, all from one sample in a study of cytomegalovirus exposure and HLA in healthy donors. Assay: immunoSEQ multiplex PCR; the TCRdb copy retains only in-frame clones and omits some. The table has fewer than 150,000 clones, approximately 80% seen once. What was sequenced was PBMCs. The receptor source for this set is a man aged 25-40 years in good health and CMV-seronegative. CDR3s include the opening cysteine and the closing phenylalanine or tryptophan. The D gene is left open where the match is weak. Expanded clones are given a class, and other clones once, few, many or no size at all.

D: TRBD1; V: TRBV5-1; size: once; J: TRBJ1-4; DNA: TGCGCCAGCAGCTCAGGGACAGGGAAGGAAAAACTGTTTTTT; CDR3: CASSSGTGKEKLFF
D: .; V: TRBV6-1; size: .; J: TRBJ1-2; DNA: TGTGCCAGCATCTCCAGCGGCATACTAAACGGTGGCTACACCTTC; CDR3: CASISSGILNGGYTF
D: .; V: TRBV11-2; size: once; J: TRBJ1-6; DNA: TGTGCCAGCAGCTTAGGTCCGAGCTCCTATAATTCACCCCTCCACTTT; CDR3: CASSLGPSSYNSPLHF
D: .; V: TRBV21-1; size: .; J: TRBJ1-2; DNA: TGTGCCAGCAGCAAACGGCGGCAGGGAGGGGGCTACACCTTC; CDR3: CASSKRRQGGGYTF
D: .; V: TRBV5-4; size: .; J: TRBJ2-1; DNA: TGTGCCAGCATTGGACGGGAGTTAACTGAGCAGTTCTTC; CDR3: CASIGRELTEQFF
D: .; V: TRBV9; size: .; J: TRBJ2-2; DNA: TGTGCCAGCAGCACCTTGCCAGCGGGCACCGGGGAGCTGTTTTTT; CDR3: CASSTLPAGTGELFF
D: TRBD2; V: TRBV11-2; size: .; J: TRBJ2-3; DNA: TGTGCCAGCAGCTTCGGGGGACTAGCAGATACGCAGTATTTT; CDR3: CASSFGGLADTQYF
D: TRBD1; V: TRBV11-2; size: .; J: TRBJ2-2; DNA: TGTGCCAGCAGACAGGGGGCGCGTACCGGGGAGCTGTTTTTT; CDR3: CASRQGARTGELFF
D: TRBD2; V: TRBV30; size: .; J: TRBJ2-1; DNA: TGTGCCTGGACTAGCGGGAGGGCCGACTCCTACAATGAGCAGTTCTTC; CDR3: CAWTSGRADSYNEQFF
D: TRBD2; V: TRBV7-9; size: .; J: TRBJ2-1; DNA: TGTGCCAGCAGCTCCTACCGACTAGCGGGGCAGTTCTTC; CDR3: CASSSYRLAGQFF
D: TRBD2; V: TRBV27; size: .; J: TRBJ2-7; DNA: TGTGCCAGCAGTCCAAGCGGGGTAGACTACGAGCAGTACTTC; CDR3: CASSPSGVDYEQYF
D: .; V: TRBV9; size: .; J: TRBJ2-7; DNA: TGTGCCAGCAGAACTAGGAGGACAGTAACGGGCTACGAGCAGTACTTC; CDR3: CASRTRRTVTGYEQYF
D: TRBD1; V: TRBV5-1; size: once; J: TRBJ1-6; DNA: TGCGCCAGCAGCTTGGGACAGGGGGGACAATACTCACCCCTCCACTTT; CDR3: CASSLGQGGQYSPLHF
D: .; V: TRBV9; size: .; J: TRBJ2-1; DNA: TGTGCCAGCAGCGTAGCTCTTGGGCCCGGGACATCGTTCTCCTACAATGAGCAGTTCTTC; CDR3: CASSVALGPGTSFSYNEQFF
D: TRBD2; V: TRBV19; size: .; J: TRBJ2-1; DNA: TGTGCCAGTAGTATACTCCTAGCGGGAGTATATGAGCAGTTCTTC; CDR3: CASSILLAGVYEQFF
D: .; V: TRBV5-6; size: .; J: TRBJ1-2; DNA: TGTGCCAGCAGCTTGGCACAGGGCAGCTATGGCTACACCTTC; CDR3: CASSLAQGSYGYTF
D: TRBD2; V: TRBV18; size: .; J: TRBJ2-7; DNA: TGTGCCAGCTCACCGACTAGCGGAACCTACGAGCAGTACTTC; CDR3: CASSPTSGTYEQYF
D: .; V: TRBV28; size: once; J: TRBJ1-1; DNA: TGTGCCAGCACTCTTACAGGGTGGTTTGACACTGAAGCTTTCTTT; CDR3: CASTLTGWFDTEAFF
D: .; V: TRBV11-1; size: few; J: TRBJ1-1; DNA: TGTGCCAGCAGCTCGACAGAGAACACTGAAGCTTTCTTT; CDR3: CASSSTENTEAFF
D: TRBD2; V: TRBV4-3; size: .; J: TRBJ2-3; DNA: TGCGCCAGCAGCCAAGGACTAGCGGGAGGGCCTTATACGCAGTATTTT; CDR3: CASSQGLAGGPYTQYF
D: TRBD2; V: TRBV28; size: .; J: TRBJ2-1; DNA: TGTGCCAGCCTCCTAACGGGAGGGCATGAGCAGTTCTTC; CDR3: CASLLTGGHEQFF
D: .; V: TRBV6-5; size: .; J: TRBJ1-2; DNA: TGTGCCAGCAGCCGTCCAGGGTGGGGATATGGCTACACCTTC; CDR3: CASSRPGWGYGYTF
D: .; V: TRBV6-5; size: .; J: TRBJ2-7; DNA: TGTGCCAGCGGCCGAGGTCCCCCAGGGGCTTCCGAGCAGTACTTC; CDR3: CASGRGPPGASEQYF
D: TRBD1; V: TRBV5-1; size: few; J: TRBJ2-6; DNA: TGCGCCAGCAGCTTTGGGACAGGGGCCGGGGCCAACGTCCTGACTTTC; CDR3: CASSFGTGAGANVLTF
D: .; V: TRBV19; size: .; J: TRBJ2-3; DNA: TGTGCCAGTAGTATAGGAGTGTCAGATACGCAGTATTTT; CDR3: CASSIGVSDTQYF
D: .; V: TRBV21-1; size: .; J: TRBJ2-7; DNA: TGTGCCAGCAGTCCCCTACGTCTGGGACATAAAGCCTACGAGCAGTACTTC; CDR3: CASSPLRLGHKAYEQYF
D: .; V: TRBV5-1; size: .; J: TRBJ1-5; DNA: TGCGCCAGCCGGGAAACCTTCAATCAGCCCCAGCATTTT; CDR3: CASRETFNQPQHF
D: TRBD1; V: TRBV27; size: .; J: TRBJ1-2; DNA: TGTGCCAGCAGTTTCGACAGGGGAAGTGGCTACACCTTC; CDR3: CASSFDRGSGYTF
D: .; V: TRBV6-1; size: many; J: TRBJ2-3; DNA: TGTGCCAGCATCGGATTTGTGGGCTCTCGGCAGTATTTT; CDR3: CASIGFVGSRQYF
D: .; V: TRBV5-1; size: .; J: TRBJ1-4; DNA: TGCGCCAGCAGCCCTTTCCCAGGGACTAATGAAAAACTGTTTTTT; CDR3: CASSPFPGTNEKLFF
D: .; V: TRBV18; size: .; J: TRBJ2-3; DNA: TGTGCCAGCTCACCGGACAGCCAGACACATACGCAGTATTTT; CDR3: CASSPDSQTHTQYF
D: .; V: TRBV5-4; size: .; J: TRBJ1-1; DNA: TGTGCCAGCAGCTTGGAGGGAGAAAGAATCGAAGCTTTCTTT; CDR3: CASSLEGERIEAFF
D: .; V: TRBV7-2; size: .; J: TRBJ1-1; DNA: TGTGCCAGCAGATTAAAGGGGGGGGCGACTGAAGCTTTCTTT; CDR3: CASRLKGGATEAFF
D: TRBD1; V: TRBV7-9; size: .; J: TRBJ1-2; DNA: TGTGCCAGCAGCTTAGGGGGGACAGGGTATCATGGCTACACCTTC; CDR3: CASSLGGTGYHGYTF
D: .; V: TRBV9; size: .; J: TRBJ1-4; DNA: TGTGCCAGCGGCAGGGAGGGCGAAAAACTGTTTTTT; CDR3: CASGREGEKLFF
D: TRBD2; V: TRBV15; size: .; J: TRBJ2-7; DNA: TGTGCCACCAGCAGAGGGGGACTAGCCCCCGAGCAGTACTTC; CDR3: CATSRGGLAPEQYF